The 15 T cell receptor beta chains reported below all come from one sample, sequenced in a study of Graves' ophthalmopathy and Graves' hyperthyroidism. Using RNA transcripts, the TCR beta CDR3 regions were amplified. Second-round multiplex PCR followed a first-round RT-PCR using HTBI primers. TCRdb reanalysed the multiplex PCR reads using MiXCR and keeps one entry per CDR3 protein. The sample carries 650,000 to 900,000 distinct CDR3 sequences, 35% to 50% recorded once. The sequenced material came from peripheral blood. Receptors originate from an adult man with Graves' ophthalmopathy.

This clonotype has a count of ten or more. The V call is TRBV2, the J call TRBJ2-7, with D tentatively TRBD1 (6 bases). CDR3 length: 12 amino acids. The germline gives CDR1 SNHLY, CDR2 FYNNEI. Deletions cut 6 bases from V and 3 bases from J, with 9 bases between. The CDR3, as DNA: TGTGCCAGCAGGTCGGACAGCTACGAGCAGTACTTC. It yields the protein CASRSDSYEQYF.

The V and J genes are TRBV7-2 and TRBJ2-3; D is perhaps TRBD2 (5 bases). This CDR3 has 14 amino acids. V lost 4 bases and J 4 bases, leaving 12 bases between the germline ends. Germline V CDR1 and CDR2: SGHTA, FQGNSA. CDR3 loop: CASSSGTGADTQYF. In DNA form, the CDR3 reads TGTGCCAGCAGCTCGGGAACCGGGGCAGATACGCAGTATTTT.

This clonotype was counted many times. The chain joins TRBV7-9 to TRBJ2-5; no definite D call. The CDR3 covers 13 residues. Between the trimmed V and J ends, which lost 1 base and 4 bases, there was a span of 7 bases. CDR1 is SEHNR, CDR2 FQNEAQ, per germline (reference sequence). The CDR3: CASSLGFLETQYF. The CDR3 DNA reads as TGTGCCAGCAGCTTAGGGTTCCTAGAGACCCAGTACTTC.

In its sample, this clonotype was seen a few times. V usage is TRBV24-1 and J usage is TRBJ1-5; D ambiguous. The CDR3 spans 13 residues. V gave up 11 bases and J gave up 1 base, with 11 bases separating them. Germline V lookup: CDR1 KGHDR, CDR2 SFDVKD. The CDR3 here is CASTMNSNQPQHF. DNA for the CDR3: TGTGCCAGCACCATGAACAGCAATCAGCCCCAGCATTTT.

This rearrangement joins TRBV7-2 to TRBJ1-1, with D perhaps TRBD1 (6 bases). Deletions cut 5 bases from V and 1 base from J, with 14 bases between. Germline values: CDR1 SGHTA, CDR2 FQGNSA. The length of the CDR3 is 15 residues. The CDR3 is CASSLKKGENTEAFF. The CDR3 nucleotides read TGTGCCAGCAGCCTAAAAAAGGGGGAGAACACTGAAGCTTTCTTT.

This clonotype appeared many times. The rearrangement links TRBV2 to TRBJ2-7, with a weak D call TRBD1 (5 bases). CDR3 size: 13 residues. V was shortened by 7 bases and J by 4 bases, with 14 bases between the two germline ends. Germline V gene lookup returns CDR1 SNHLY and CDR2 FYNNEI. The CDR3 spells CASMETVLYEQYF. CDR3 bases: TGTGCCAGCATGGAGACAGTACTGTACGAGCAGTACTTC.

This chain connects TRBV9 to TRBJ2-2; D gene ambiguous. From germline, CDR1 is SGDLS and CDR2 YYNGEE. V was pared by 4 bases and J by 10 bases, with 11 bases between. The CDR3 runs to 12 residues. The CDR3 DNA reads TGTGCCAGCAGCCAGAAGTTACAGGAGCTGTTTTTT. This codes for CASSQKLQELFF.

The chain has TRBV20-1 and TRBJ2-7, with D tentatively TRBD1 or TRBD2 (7 bases each). This CDR3 has 13 amino acids. The V and J ends lost 6 bases and 2 bases respectively, with 14 bases between them. CDR1 and CDR2 from the germline V gene are DFQATT and SNEGSKA (reference sequence). CDR3 amino acids: CSARSGTAYEQYF. CDR3 sequence (DNA): TGCAGTGCAAGAAGCGGGACAGCCTACGAGCAGTACTTC.

This clonotype was seen only a few times. This could be a read error, since a much larger clone is one nucleotide away. CDR3 region: CAISDDRMNVLTF. In DNA form, the CDR3 reads TGTGCCATCAGTGATGACAGGATGAACGTCCTGACTTTC. This chain connects TRBV10-3 to TRBJ2-6; a possible D gene is TRBD1 (6 bases). Germline CDR1 ENHRY, CDR2 SYGVKD. V dropped 3 bases and J dropped 10 bases, with 10 bases sitting between them. The CDR3 has 13 amino acids.

This clonotype was detected ten times or more. The V call is TRBV7-8, the J call TRBJ1-1; perhaps TRBD1 as D (6 bases). V lost 3 bases and J lost 11, with 13 bases in between. CDR1 is SGHVS and CDR2 is FQNEAQ in the germline V gene. The length of the CDR3 is 12 residues. For the CDR3, the DNA is TGTGCCAGCAGCTTCATCAGGGGATATGCTTTCTTT. This encodes CASSFIRGYAFF. The whole variable domain, filled in from reference TRBV7-8 and TRBJ1-1, reads GAGVSQSPRYKVAKRGQDVALRCDPISGHVSLFWYQQALGQGPEFLTYFQNEAQLDKSGLPSDRFFAERPEGSVSTLKIQRTQQEDSAVYLCASSFIRGYAFFGQGTRLTVV.

This clonotype was counted only a few times. The V call is TRBV12-3 or TRBV12-4, the J call TRBJ1-1; a possible D gene is TRBD1 (5 bases). This CDR3 region has 14 residues. V was pared by 3 bases and J by 1 base, with 9 bases between. This CDR3 is CASSFVRANTEAFF. The DNA of the CDR3 is TGTGCCAGCAGTTTTGTCAGGGCGAACACTGAAGCTTTCTTT.

The J gene is TRBJ2-5, the V gene TRBV25-1; D is uncertain. The CDR3 has 13 residues. Trimming left V 4 bases short and J 0 bases short, with 6 bases between. CDR1 is MGHDK and CDR2 is SYGVNS in the germline V gene. The DNA for the CDR3 is TGTGCCAGCAGTGCAAGTGACCAAGAGACCCAGTACTTC. It is translated as CASSASDQETQYF.

A note on this clonotype: At one end the junction does not follow the germline gene, possibly because of a read error. The chain couples TRBV10-2 to TRBJ2-7, with D perhaps assigned TRBD1 or TRBD2 (5 bases each). Looked up from germline, CDR1 is WSHSY and CDR2 is SAAADI. This CDR3 is 14 amino acids long. DNA for the CDR3: TGTGCCAGCAGTGAGGGCAGGGCCGTCTACGAGCAGTACTTC. As protein: CASSEGRAVYEQYF.

A remark on this clonotype: The germline gene is not matched at one end of the junction; a read error may be the cause. The chain is built from TRBV2 and TRBJ1-1; 8 nucleotides match TRBD1. The CDR3 has 13 residues. Looked up from germline, CDR1 is SNHLY and CDR2 is FYNNEI. CDR3 DNA sequence: TGTGCCAGCAGCACTAGACAGGGGACCCAACGGCTCTTT. Translating it yields CASSTRQGTQRLF.

This sequence joins TRBV7-9 and TRBJ1-1; D possibly corresponds to TRBD1 (5 bases). Per germline, CDR1 SEHNR and CDR2 FQNEAQ (reference sequence). The CDR3 contains 17 residues. Trimming removed 1 base from V and 1 base from J, with 16 bases in between. This CDR3 is CASSLVRGSGPNTEAFF. The DNA of the CDR3 is TGTGCCAGCAGCTTAGTAAGGGGTTCGGGGCCGAACACTGAAGCTTTCTTT.